The clone carrying this T cell receptor (beta chain) was observed once. Its specificity is not known. Primers: 60 Vbeta forward and 13 Jbeta reverse. As originally analysed: In a later analysis, of around 80 million unique beta chains, about 12 million appeared in at least two donors. Clones were read by immunoSEQ multiplex PCR, and TCRdb kept only the in-frame ones, dropping some. Clone size and the V and J calls come from that table; the DNA yielded D and trimming. The sample has under 200,000 clones, over 75% seen once. Germline CDR1 reads MNHEY; CDR2 reads SMNVEV (reference sequence). There are 13 residues in the CDR3. Trimming left V 4 bases short and J 6 bases short, with 10 bases between. This specimen comes from a study of cytomegalovirus exposure and HLA in healthy donors. Turning to the study itself: Previous work identified 95 million to 120 million unique TCR beta sequences from some 170 million T cells. Across a few hundred genotyped donors, 81% landed in the Caucasian-associated ancestry cluster.

Overall study findings and caveats: Many donors carried some public TCRs, although rarity characterized most TCR sequences.

The V gene is TRBV27, the J gene TRBJ2-1; D is possibly TRBD2 (6 bases). This TCR derives from a woman aged 50 to 60 in good health and CMV-seronegative. Material: PBMCs. CDR3 nucleotides: TGTGCCAGCAGTTCCGGGACTTTCAATGAGCAGTTCTTC. Translated, it gives CASSSGTFNEQFF.